One and the same sample provided the 8 T cell receptor beta chains below, sequenced in a study of control samples from healthy donors and cancer patients. TCRdb keeps only in-frame clones here, not all; method: immunoSEQ multiplex PCR. The repertoire holds approximately 94,000 clones, with roughly nine tenths as singletons. Sequenced: blood. These receptors were obtained from a woman aged 50 to 65 in good health.

This clone was seen more than once but under ten times. This rearrangement joins TRBV7-2 to TRBJ2-5; 16 bases fit TRBD2. Germline lookup yields CDR1 SGHTA and CDR2 FQGNSA. Losses at the gene ends were 5 bases for V and 2 bases for J; bases not matched to a gene: 5. The CDR3 has 17 residues. CDR3 DNA: TGTGCCAGCAGCGGGACTAGCGGGGGGGCCCGACAAGAGACCCAGTACTTC. Amino acids: CASSGTSGGARQETQYF. The whole variable domain, filled in from reference TRBV7-2 and TRBJ2-5, reads GAGVSQSPSNKVTEKGKDVELRCDPISGHTALYWYRQSLGQGLEFLIYFQGNSAPDKSGLPSDRFSAERTGGSVSTLTIQRTQQEDSAVYLCASSGTSGGARQETQYFGPGTRLLVL.

This clone was counted only a few times. V and J are TRBV9 and TRBJ2-1; tentatively, D is TRBD2 (6 bases). CDR1 SGDLS and CDR2 YYNGEE come from the germline V gene. V was clipped by 3 bases and J by 8 bases, with 18 bases between them. The CDR3 consists of 15 residues. CDR3 in DNA: TGTGCCAGCAGCGCCGGCGGGGTGGGGAGCGATGAGCAGTTCTTC. It yields the protein CASSAGGVGSDEQFF.

As concerns this clone: This sample also contains other DNA sequences that code for the same CDR3. The V call is TRBV14, the J call TRBJ1-1, with D unresolved. Germline V CDR1 and CDR2: SGHDN, FVKESK. V dropped 3 bases and J dropped 0 bases, with 5 bases sitting between them. The CDR3 consists of 13 residues. In DNA form, the CDR3 reads TGTGCCAGCAGCCAGGGTATGAACACTGAAGCTTTCTTT. It codes for CASSQGMNTEAFF.

The chain employs TRBV11-1 and TRBJ2-6, with D uncertain. Germline values: CDR1 SGHAT, CDR2 FQDESV (reference sequence). V lost 1 base to trimming and J lost 0 bases, with 7 bases between them. The CDR3 length is 16 residues. CDR3 DNA: TGTGCCAGCAGCTTAGGTTTGGTCTCTGGGGCCAACGTCCTGACTTTC. It codes for CASSLGLVSGANVLTF.

CDR3 sequence: CASSLNWDRDQETQYF. The CDR3 nucleotides are TGTGCCAGCAGCTTAAACTGGGACAGGGACCAAGAGACCCAGTACTTC. The genes are TRBV11-2 and TRBJ2-5; 9 nucleotides agree with TRBD1. Germline V gene data show CDR1 as SGHAT and CDR2 as FQNNGV. This CDR3 has 16 residues. With 2 bases clipped from V and 0 bases from J, the junction kept 4 bases outside the gene matches.

This rearrangement joins TRBV6-2 or TRBV6-3 to TRBJ2-2, with D possibly TRBD2 on 5 matching bases. Germline lookup yields CDR1 MNHEY and CDR2 SVGEGT. The ends were cut back, 5 bases at V and 5 bases at J, with 9 bases in the middle. The CDR3 is made up of 13 amino acids. Written as DNA, the CDR3 is TGTGCCAGCAGTAATATAGCGACCGGGGAGCTGTTTTTT. Its translation is CASSNIATGELFF.

The V and J genes are TRBV5-4 and TRBJ2-1, with D possibly matching TRBD2 (6 bases). CDR1 and CDR2 (germline): SGHNT, YYREEE (reference sequence). This CDR3 has 14 amino acids. Between the trimmed V and J ends, which lost 1 base and 4 bases, there was a span of 9 bases. Written as DNA, the CDR3 is TGTGCCAGCAGCTTGCGCGGGGCTTACAATGAGCAGTTCTTC. This encodes CASSLRGAYNEQFF. Full variable domain (rest looked up from reference TRBV5-4 and TRBJ2-1): ETGVTQSPTHLIKTRGQQVTLRCSSQSGHNTVSWYQQALGQGPQFIFQYYREEENGRGNFPPRFSGLQFPNYSSELNVNALELDDSALYLCASSLRGAYNEQFFGPGTRLTVL.

The V call is TRBV5-1, the J call TRBJ2-1; 10 bases map to TRBD2. The germline V gene has CDR1 SGHRS and CDR2 YFSETQ. The CDR3 has 17 residues. V shed 1 base, J shed 2 bases, and the junction held 6 bases outside the gene matches. The CDR3 bases are TGCGCCAGCAGCTTGTTAAGCGGGAGGGCCGCCTACAATGAGCAGTTCTTC. As protein: CASSLLSGRAAYNEQFF.